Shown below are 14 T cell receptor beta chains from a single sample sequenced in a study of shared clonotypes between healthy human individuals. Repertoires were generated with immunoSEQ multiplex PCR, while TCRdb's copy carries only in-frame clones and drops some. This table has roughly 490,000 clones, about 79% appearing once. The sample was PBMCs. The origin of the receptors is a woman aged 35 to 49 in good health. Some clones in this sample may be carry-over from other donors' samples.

CDR3 DNA: TGTGCCAGCAGTCCACTAGCGGGAGGGTATTACAATGAGCAGTTCTTC. It codes for CASSPLAGGYYNEQFF. This sequence joins TRBV7-6 and TRBJ2-1; 13 bases match TRBD2. This CDR3 comprises 16 residues. CDR1 is SGHVS, CDR2 FNYEAQ, per germline. V was pared by 6 bases and J by 4 bases, with 6 bases of the junction left unmatched.

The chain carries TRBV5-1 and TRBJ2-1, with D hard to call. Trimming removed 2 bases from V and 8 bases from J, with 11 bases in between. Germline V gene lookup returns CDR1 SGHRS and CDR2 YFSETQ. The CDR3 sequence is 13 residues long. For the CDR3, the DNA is TGCGCCAGCAGCTTCCCTACAGCTGATGAGCAGTTCTTC. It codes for CASSFPTADEQFF. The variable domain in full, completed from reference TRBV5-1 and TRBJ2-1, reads KAGVTQTPRYLIKTRGQQVTLSCSPISGHRSVSWYQQTPGQGLQFLFEYFSETQRNKGNFPGRFSGRQFSNSRSEMNVSTLELGDSALYLCASSFPTADEQFFGPGTRLTVL.

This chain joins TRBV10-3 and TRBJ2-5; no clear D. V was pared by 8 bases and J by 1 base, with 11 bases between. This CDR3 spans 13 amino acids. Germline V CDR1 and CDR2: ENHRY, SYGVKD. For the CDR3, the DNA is TGTGCCATCGGGGATGGAGTCCAAGAGACCCAGTACTTC. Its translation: CAIGDGVQETQYF.

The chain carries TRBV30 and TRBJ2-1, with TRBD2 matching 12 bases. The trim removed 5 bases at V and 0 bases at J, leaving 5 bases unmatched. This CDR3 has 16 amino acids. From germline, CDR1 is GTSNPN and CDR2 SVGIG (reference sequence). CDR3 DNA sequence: TGTGCCTGGGGACTAGCGGGGTCGAGCTCCTACAATGAGCAGTTCTTC. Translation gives CAWGLAGSSSYNEQFF.

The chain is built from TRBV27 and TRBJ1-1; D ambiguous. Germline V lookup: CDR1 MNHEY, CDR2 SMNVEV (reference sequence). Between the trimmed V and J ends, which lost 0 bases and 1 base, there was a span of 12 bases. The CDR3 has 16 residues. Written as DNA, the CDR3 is TGTGCCAGCAGTTTATCAGGAGCAAGGTCGAACACTGAAGCTTTCTTT. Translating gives CASSLSGARSNTEAFF.

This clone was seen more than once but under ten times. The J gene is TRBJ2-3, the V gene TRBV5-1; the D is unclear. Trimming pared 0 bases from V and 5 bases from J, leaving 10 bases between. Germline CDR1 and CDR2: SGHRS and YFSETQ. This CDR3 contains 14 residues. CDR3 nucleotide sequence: TGCGCCAGCAGCTTGGCCTCAACGGAAGATACGCAGTATTTT. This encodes CASSLASTEDTQYF.

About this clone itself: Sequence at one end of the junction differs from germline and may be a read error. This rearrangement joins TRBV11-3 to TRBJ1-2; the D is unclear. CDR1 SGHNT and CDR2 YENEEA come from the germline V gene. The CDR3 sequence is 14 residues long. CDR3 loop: CTSSLVKRNYGYTF. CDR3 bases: TGTACCAGCAGCTTAGTGAAGCGGAACTATGGCTACACCTTC.

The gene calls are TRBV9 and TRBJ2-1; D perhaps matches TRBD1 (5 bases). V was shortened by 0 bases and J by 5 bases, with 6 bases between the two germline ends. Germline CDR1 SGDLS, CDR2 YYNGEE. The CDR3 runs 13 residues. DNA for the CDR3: TGTGCCAGCAGCGTAGCCAGGGACAATGAGCAGTTCTTC. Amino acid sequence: CASSVARDNEQFF.

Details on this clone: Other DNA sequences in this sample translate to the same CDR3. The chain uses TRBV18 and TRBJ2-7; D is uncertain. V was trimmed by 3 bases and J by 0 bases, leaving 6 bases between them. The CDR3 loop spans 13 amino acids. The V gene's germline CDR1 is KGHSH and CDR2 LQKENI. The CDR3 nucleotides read TGTGCCAGCTCACCTCCGAGCTCCTACGAGCAGTACTTC. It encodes CASSPPSSYEQYF.

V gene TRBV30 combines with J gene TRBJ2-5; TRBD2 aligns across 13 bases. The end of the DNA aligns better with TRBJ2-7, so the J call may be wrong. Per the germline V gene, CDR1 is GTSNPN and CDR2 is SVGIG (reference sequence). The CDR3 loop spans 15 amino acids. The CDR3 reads CAWSSGLAGVGEQYF. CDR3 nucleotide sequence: TGTGCCTGGAGTAGCGGACTAGCGGGAGTGGGCGAGCAGTACTTC.

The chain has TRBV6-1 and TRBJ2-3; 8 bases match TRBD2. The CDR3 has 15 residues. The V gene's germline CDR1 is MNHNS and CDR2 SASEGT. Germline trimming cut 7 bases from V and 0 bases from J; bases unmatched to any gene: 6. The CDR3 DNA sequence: TGTGCCAGCACCGTTAGCGGGGCTAGCACAGATACGCAGTATTTT. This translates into CASTVSGASTDTQYF.

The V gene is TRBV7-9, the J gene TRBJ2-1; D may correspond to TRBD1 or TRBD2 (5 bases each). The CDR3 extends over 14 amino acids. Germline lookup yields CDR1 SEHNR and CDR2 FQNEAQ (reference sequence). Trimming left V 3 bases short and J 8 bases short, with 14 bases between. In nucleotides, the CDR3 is TGTGCCAGCAGCTTGAGAGGGGCTGGAGATGAGCAGTTCTTC. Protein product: CASSLRGAGDEQFF.

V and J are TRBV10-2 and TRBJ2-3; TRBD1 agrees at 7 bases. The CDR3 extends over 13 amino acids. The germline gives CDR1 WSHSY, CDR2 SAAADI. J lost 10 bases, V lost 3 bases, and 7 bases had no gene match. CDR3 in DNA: TGCGCCAGCAGTGAAGGGGGCGGCACACCGCAGTATTTT. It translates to CASSEGGGTPQYF.

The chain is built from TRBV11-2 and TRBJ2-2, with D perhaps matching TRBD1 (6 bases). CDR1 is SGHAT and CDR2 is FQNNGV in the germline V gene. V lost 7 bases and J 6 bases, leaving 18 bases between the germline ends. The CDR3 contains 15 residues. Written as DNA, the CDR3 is TGTGCCAGCACCGAGGGGGTAGCTTTCGCCGGGGAGCTGTTTTTT. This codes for CASTEGVAFAGELFF.